Sequencing of this T cell receptor beta chain was carried out in a study of CD8 T cells in ankylosing spondylitis. Study outcomes and limitations: Earlier literature documents some of the motif variants in reactive arthritis synovial fluid and blood. The clones that were linked to disease were reported to be significantly enriched in matched synovial fluid samples from ankylosing spondylitis patients. Disease-associated clones were CD8+ and fairly uncommon in peripheral blood. Ankylosing spondylitis blood seemed to carry a telltale TCR beta motif made of fewer than 10 highly homologous variants.

Details on this clonotype: Its antigen is not known.

In making TCR beta libraries, quantitative 5'-RACE with molecular barcodes was used. MiXCR was run by TCRdb on the 5' RACE reads, yielding one entry per CDR3 protein. The table includes around 770,000 distinct CDR3 sequences, 19% detected once. The germline gives CDR1 SNHLY, CDR2 FYNNEI. The CDR3 is 14 residues long. V was trimmed by 4 bases and J by 5 bases, leaving 9 bases between them. The TCR comes from a male donor with ankylosing spondylitis. The sequenced sample consisted of blood, either unsorted or a sorted T cell fraction (not recorded which). The gene calls are TRBV2 and TRBJ1-6; no reliable D call. The CDR3, as DNA: TGTGCCAGCAGTGTGAGTCGGAATAATTCACCCCTCCACTTT. Translated, it gives CASSVSRNNSPLHF.